This record covers a single TCR beta chain. Its antigen is unidentified. The data were taken from a study of cytomegalovirus exposure and HLA in healthy donors. The CDR3 contains 13 residues. Between the trimmed V and J ends, which lost 6 bases and 0 bases, there was a span of 8 bases. CDR1 ENHRY and CDR2 SYGVKD come from the germline V gene. The study ran its PCR with 60 Vbeta and 13 Jbeta primers. Sequencing used immunoSEQ multiplex PCR; TCRdb keeps in-frame clones, though not all of them. The sample has about 130,000 clones, roughly 84% seen once. Whole-study results and caveats: Listed as cytomegalovirus-associated were more than 150 TCR beta chains. Excluded were some V segments that proved indistinguishable, including TRBV6-2 and TRBV6-3. Later work associated 16,951 TCR beta sequences with HLA alleles at 0.05 false discovery rate. An assumption of roughly uniform sequencing depth across donors underlay the presence/absence analyses.

The clonotype comes from a woman under 30 in good health and CMV-seropositive. Sequenced material: PBMCs. The chain recombines TRBV10-3 with TRBJ1-1; D possibly corresponds to TRBD1 (5 bases). CDR3 DNA: TGTGCCATCAGGGCAGGGTTGAACACTGAAGCTTTCTTT. Amino acid sequence: CAIRAGLNTEAFF.